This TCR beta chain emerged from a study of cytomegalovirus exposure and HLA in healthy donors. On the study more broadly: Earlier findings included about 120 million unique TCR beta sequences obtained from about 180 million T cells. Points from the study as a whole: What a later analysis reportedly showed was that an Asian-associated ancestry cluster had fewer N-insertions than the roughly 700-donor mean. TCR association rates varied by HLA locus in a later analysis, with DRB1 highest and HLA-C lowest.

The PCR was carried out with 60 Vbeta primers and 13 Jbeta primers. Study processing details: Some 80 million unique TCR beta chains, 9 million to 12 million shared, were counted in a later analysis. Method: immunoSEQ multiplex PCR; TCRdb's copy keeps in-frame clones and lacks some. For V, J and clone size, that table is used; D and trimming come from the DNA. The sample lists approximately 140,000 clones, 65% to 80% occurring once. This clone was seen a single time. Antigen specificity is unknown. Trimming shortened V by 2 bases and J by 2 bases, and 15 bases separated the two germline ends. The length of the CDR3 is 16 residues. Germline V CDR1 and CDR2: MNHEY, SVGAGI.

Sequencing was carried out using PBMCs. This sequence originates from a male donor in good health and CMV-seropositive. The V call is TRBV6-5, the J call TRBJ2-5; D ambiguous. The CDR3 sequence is CASSYDFTYNQETQYF. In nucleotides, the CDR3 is TGTGCCAGCAGTTACGACTTCACCTACAATCAAGAGACCCAGTACTTC.